Reported below is one T cell receptor (beta chain). The sample originates from a study of shared clonotypes between healthy human individuals. In the study overall: CD4 naive and CD4 memory each took three plates per donor, while CD8 naive took two and CD8 memory one.

The authors loaded 150 to 250 ng DNA, tens of thousands of T cell genomes, into sorted-subset replicate PCRs. Study processing details: ImmunoSEQ sequences covered only the junction and lacked quality scores; filtering therefore differed. Clones were sequenced by immunoSEQ multiplex PCR, and TCRdb holds only the in-frame ones, with some missing. V and J calls and clone size are copied from that table; D and trimming were computed from the DNA. The sample yields under 600,000 clones, 95% to 98% seen once. This CDR3 comprises 15 residues. Germline lookup yields CDR1 MNHEY and CDR2 SMNVEV (reference sequence). The V gene lost 5 bases and the J gene lost 0 bases, with 13 bases spanning the gap. Terminally differentiated effector memory CD45RA+ cells were left out of the naive CD8 fraction, which was CD45RO-negative and positively selected for CCR7.

The origin of this receptor is a man younger than 45 in good health. The source material was naive CD8+ T cells sorted from blood. The chain uses TRBV27 and TRBJ1-1; D uncertain. As DNA, the CDR3 is TGTGCCAGCAGTCGAAGGAGGGTCCTGAACACTGAAGCTTTCTTT. The encoded protein is CASSRRRVLNTEAFF.